These 24 T cell receptor beta chains were all obtained from the same sample, sequenced in a study of identical twins. MiXCR was run by TCRdb on the 5' RACE reads, yielding one entry per CDR3 protein. The sample yields fewer than 650,000 distinct CDR3 sequences, roughly 7.1% seen once. The data were also submitted as part of a second study, on yellow fever vaccine responses in identical twins.

The specimen was PBMCs. The receptors were sampled from a woman younger than 35 in good health.

V usage is TRBV7-2 and J usage is TRBJ2-3, with a tentative D call TRBD2 (5 bases). CDR3 length: 18 residues. Trimming removed 0 bases at V and 10 bases at J, with 26 bases between. The V gene's germline CDR1 is SGHTA and CDR2 FQGNSA. The CDR3 region has the DNA TGTGCCAGCAGCTTAGCCCTGGAGGAGCGAACCAGAATACGTCCGCAGTATTTT. It specifies CASSLALEERTRIRPQYF.

This clonotype occurred many times. The V and J genes are TRBV5-1 and TRBJ2-1, with 7 bases fitting TRBD2. This CDR3 is built from 13 residues. Germline V gene lookup returns CDR1 SGHRS and CDR2 YFSETQ. The ends lost 4 bases at V and 5 bases at J; junction bases unmatched: 3. The CDR3, as DNA: TGCGCCAGCAGCAGCGGGACTCACAATGAGCAGTTCTTC. This sequence encodes CASSSGTHNEQFF.

This clonotype has a handful of counts. The chain employs TRBV20-1 and TRBJ2-6; TRBD2 agrees at 8 bases. CDR1 and CDR2 from the germline V gene are DFQATT and SNEGSKA (reference sequence). This CDR3 is 19 amino acids long. Trimming cost V 6 bases and J 0 bases; bases outside gene matches: 16. CDR3 nucleotide sequence: TGCAGTGCCCTCAATCAGGGTAGCGGGGCAAGCTCTGGGGCCAACGTCCTGACTTTC. Residues: CSALNQGSGASSGANVLTF.

The rearrangement uses TRBV2 and TRBJ2-5, with D perhaps being TRBD1 or TRBD2 (5 bases each). Germline CDR1 SNHLY, CDR2 FYNNEI. This CDR3 has 16 amino acids. Trimming cost V 0 bases and J 5 bases, with 16 bases left between them. CDR3 DNA sequence: TGTGCCAGCAGTGAAGCGCTTGGGGGAAGTGGCGAGACCCAGTACTTC. It encodes CASSEALGGSGETQYF.

J is TRBJ2-3 and V is TRBV12-3 or TRBV12-4; 8 bases are a match to TRBD1. This CDR3 has 14 residues. After removal of 5 bases from V and 6 bases from J, the junction contained 7 bases not matched to a gene. The CDR3 spells CASSVAGGADTQYF. The CDR3 coding sequence is TGTGCCAGCAGTGTGGCAGGGGGCGCGGATACGCAGTATTTT.

This clonotype came up a few times. The V call is TRBV9, the J call TRBJ2-3; D uncertain. V lost 4 bases to trimming and J lost 2 bases, with 20 bases between them. The germline V gene has CDR1 SGDLS and CDR2 YYNGEE. The CDR3 covers 17 residues. The CDR3 DNA follows: TGTGCCAGCAGCCCGAGAGTTAGGACGGATTACACAGATACGCAGTATTTT. This gives the protein CASSPRVRTDYTDTQYF.

There are many counts of this clonotype. V gene TRBV15 combines with J gene TRBJ2-3; TRBD2 agrees at 14 bases. Germline lookup yields CDR1 LNHNV and CDR2 YYDKDF (reference sequence). This CDR3 is 17 amino acids long. The ends lost 0 bases at V and 7 bases at J; junction bases unmatched: 6. In nucleotides, the CDR3 is TGTGCCACCAGCAGAGACCGGGGGACTAGCGGGAGTTATACGCAGTATTTT. This sequence encodes CATSRDRGTSGSYTQYF.

The gene calls are TRBV12-3 or TRBV12-4 and TRBJ1-5; D gene unclear. This CDR3 contains 14 residues. Trimming removed 2 bases from V and 1 base from J, with 6 bases in between. CDR3 coding DNA: TGTGCCAGCAGTTTATGGCAGAGCAATCAGCCCCAGCATTTT. It encodes CASSLWQSNQPQHF.

This clonotype was counted many times. This chain joins TRBV27 and TRBJ2-1; the D gene is possibly TRBD1 (5 bases). The CDR3 extends over 16 amino acids. Germline values: CDR1 MNHEY, CDR2 SMNVEV (reference sequence). V was shortened by 5 bases and J by 8 bases, with 22 bases between the two germline ends. In DNA, the CDR3 is TGTGCCAGCAGTCCTGCCCCAGGGTCCTTGTGGGATGAGCAGTTCTTC. Residues: CASSPAPGSLWDEQFF.

This clonotype has ten or more counts. The genes are TRBV3-1 and TRBJ1-1, with TRBD1 as a possible D gene (6 bases). V was shortened by 6 bases and J by 1 base, with 12 bases between the two germline ends. Germline V gene lookup returns CDR1 LGHDT and CDR2 YNNKEL (reference sequence). CDR3 length equals 14 residues. The CDR3 loop reads CASSPVQGNTEAFF. The CDR3 region has the DNA TGTGCCAGCAGTCCGGTACAGGGGAACACTGAAGCTTTCTTT.

This clonotype was counted ten times or more. The chain is built from TRBV5-6 and TRBJ2-2; 12 nucleotides align to TRBD2. The CDR3 is 16 amino acids. V lost 3 bases, J lost 7 bases, and 7 bases stayed unmatched. The germline V gene has CDR1 SGHDT and CDR2 YYEEEE. CDR3 region: CASSSLAGGPVGELFF. For the CDR3, the DNA is TGTGCCAGCAGCTCTCTAGCGGGAGGGCCGGTCGGGGAGCTGTTTTTT. Complete variable domain (other parts from reference TRBV5-6 and TRBJ2-2): DAGVTQSPTHLIKTRGQQVTLRCSPKSGHDTVSWYQQALGQGPQFIFQYYEEEERQRGNFPDRFSGHQFPNYSSELNVNALLLGDSALYLCASSSLAGGPVGELFFGEGSRLTVL.

This clonotype was detected ten times or more. The chain recombines TRBV11-2 with TRBJ2-7; TRBD1 matches at 7 bases. Trimming at V came to 6 bases and at J to 2 bases, leaving 4 bases not matched to a gene. From germline, CDR1 is SGHAT and CDR2 FQNNGV. This CDR3 is 13 amino acids long. The CDR3 DNA is TGTGCCAGCAGTACGGGGACAGCCTACGAGCAGTACGTC. The encoded protein is CASSTGTAYEQYV.

V is TRBV12-3 or TRBV12-4 and J is TRBJ2-7; D remains ambiguous. V gave up 3 bases and J gave up 0 bases, with 21 bases separating them. This CDR3 spans 18 amino acids. CDR3 sequence: CASSLMSGEDESSYEQYF. In nucleotides, the CDR3 is TGTGCCAGCAGTTTGATGTCAGGAGAAGACGAAAGCTCCTACGAGCAGTACTTC.

V usage is TRBV5-1 and J usage is TRBJ2-5; D is unclear. The length of the CDR3 is 15 residues. Trimming took off 4 bases at V and 5 bases at J, with 18 bases between the two ends. CDR1 and CDR2 (germline): SGHRS, YFSETQ. The CDR3 protein is CASSPVVWGRETQYF. The DNA of the CDR3 is TGCGCCAGCAGCCCGGTCGTCTGGGGTCGGGAGACCCAGTACTTC.

The CDR3 region is CASSRGVGYTF. The CDR3 DNA follows: TGTGCCAGCAGTCGAGGGGTTGGCTACACCTTC. The rearrangement uses TRBV12-3 or TRBV12-4 and TRBJ1-2, with D perhaps TRBD1 (5 bases). The V end lost 5 bases, the J end lost 7 bases, and 8 bases lay between the germline ends. This CDR3 comprises 11 residues.

This clonotype was observed a handful of times. Here the CDR3 DNA reads TGCAGTGCTAGTTTCGGTGGAAGCGCAGATACGCAGTATTTT. Residues: CSASFGGSADTQYF. The rearrangement links TRBV20-1 to TRBJ2-3; D is unresolved. From germline, CDR1 is DFQATT and CDR2 SNEGSKA (reference sequence). This CDR3 region has 14 residues. The ends were cut back, 3 bases at V and 4 bases at J, with 14 bases in the middle.

At least ten counts were recorded for this clonotype. V is TRBV27 and J is TRBJ2-3; D might be TRBD2 (6 bases). Per germline, CDR1 MNHEY and CDR2 SMNVEV (reference sequence). With 7 bases removed from V and 0 bases from J, the gap between germline ends came to 17 bases. This CDR3 is 16 amino acids long. The CDR3 DNA follows: TGTGCCAGCAAATCCCAGGCGGGAAGCAGCACAGATACGCAGTATTTT. Residues: CASKSQAGSSTDTQYF.

The gene calls are TRBV2 and TRBJ1-2; 7 bases are shared with TRBD1. The ends lost 6 bases at V and 1 base at J; junction bases unmatched: 5. Germline V lookup: CDR1 SNHLY, CDR2 FYNNEI. This CDR3 has 14 amino acids. This CDR3 reads CASRSTGFNYGYTF. In DNA form, the CDR3 reads TGTGCCAGCAGATCGACAGGGTTTAACTATGGCTACACCTTC. The full variable domain, its missing parts supplied by reference TRBV2 and TRBJ1-2, is EPEVTQTPSHQVTQMGQEVILRCVPISNHLYFYWYRQILGQKVEFLVSFYNNEISEKSEIFDDQFSVERPDGSNFTLKIRSTKLEDSAMYFCASRSTGFNYGYTFGSGTRLTVV.

The sample holds many counts of this clonotype. V usage is TRBV4-1 and J usage is TRBJ1-2; D is possibly TRBD1 (5 bases). The CDR3 spans 13 residues. Germline loops: CDR1 MGHRA, CDR2 YSYEKL. V lost 1 base, J lost 5 bases, and 8 bases lay in between. The CDR3 reads CASSQVAGYGYTF. Written as DNA, the CDR3 is TGCGCCAGCAGCCAAGTCGCAGGGTATGGCTACACCTTC.

This clonotype was observed a few times. The V call is TRBV20-1, the J call TRBJ2-1, with 8 bases aligning to TRBD2. The V and J ends lost 0 bases and 7 bases, in that order; junction bases with no gene match: 8. This CDR3 has 15 amino acids. Per the germline V gene, CDR1 is DFQATT and CDR2 is SNEGSKA (reference sequence). The CDR3 loop reads CSARDLVSGINEQFF. CDR3 in DNA: TGCAGTGCTAGAGATCTTGTTAGCGGGATAAATGAGCAGTTCTTC.

The V call is TRBV20-1, the J call TRBJ2-1; 8 positions agree with TRBD2. The CDR3 runs 14 residues. After removal of 3 bases from V and 2 bases from J, the junction contained 3 bases not matched to a gene. Germline V lookup: CDR1 DFQATT, CDR2 SNEGSKA (reference sequence). CDR3 region: CSASQAGAYNEQFF. DNA of the CDR3: TGCAGTGCTAGTCAAGCGGGGGCCTACAATGAGCAGTTCTTC.

This clonotype was observed many times. The V call is TRBV5-1, the J call TRBJ2-5, with TRBD2 identical over 9 bases. Germline assignment: CDR1 SGHRS and CDR2 YFSETQ. V lost 1 base and J lost 1; bases outside the gene matches: 2. The CDR3 extends over 15 amino acids. In DNA, the CDR3 is TGCGCCAGCAGCTTGCTAGCGGGGAGCCAAGAGACCCAGTACTTC. This sequence encodes CASSLLAGSQETQYF.

This clonotype was seen a handful of times. The V call is TRBV12-3 or TRBV12-4, the J call TRBJ1-2; maybe TRBD1 (5 bases). V dropped 3 bases and J dropped 4 bases, with 12 bases sitting between them. This CDR3 spans 14 amino acids. CDR3 coding DNA: TGTGCCAGCAGTTTCCAGGGTTGGGGCTATGGCTACACCTTC. It is translated as CASSFQGWGYGYTF.

In this sample, this clonotype turned up many times. The J gene is TRBJ2-3, the V gene TRBV20-1; 14 bases agree with TRBD2. The CDR3 is made up of 15 amino acids. The trim removed 5 bases at V and 6 bases at J, leaving 7 bases unmatched. Looked up from germline, CDR1 is DFQATT and CDR2 is SNEGSKA (reference sequence). As DNA, the CDR3 is TGCAGTGCTTTCCCCGGGACTAGCGGGAGTGATACGCAGTATTTT. Translation gives CSAFPGTSGSDTQYF.